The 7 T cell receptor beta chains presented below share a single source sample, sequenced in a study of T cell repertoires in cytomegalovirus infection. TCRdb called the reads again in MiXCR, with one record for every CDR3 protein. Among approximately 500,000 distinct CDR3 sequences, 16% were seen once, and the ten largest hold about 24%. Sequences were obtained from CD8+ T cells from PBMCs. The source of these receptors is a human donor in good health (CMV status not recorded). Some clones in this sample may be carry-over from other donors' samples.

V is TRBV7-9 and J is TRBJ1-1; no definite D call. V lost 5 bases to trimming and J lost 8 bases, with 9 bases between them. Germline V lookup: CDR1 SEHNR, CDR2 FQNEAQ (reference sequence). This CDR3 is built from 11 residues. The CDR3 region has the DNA TGTGCCAGCAGCGACTACAACGAAGCTTTCTTT. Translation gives CASSDYNEAFF.

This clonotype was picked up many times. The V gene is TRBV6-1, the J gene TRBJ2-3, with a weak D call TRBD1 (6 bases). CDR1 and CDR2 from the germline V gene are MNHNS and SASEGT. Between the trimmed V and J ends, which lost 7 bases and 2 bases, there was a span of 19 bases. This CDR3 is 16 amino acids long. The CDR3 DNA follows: TGTGCCAGCACCAAAACAGGGATTCGCGCCACAGATACGCAGTATTTT. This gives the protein CASTKTGIRATDTQYF.

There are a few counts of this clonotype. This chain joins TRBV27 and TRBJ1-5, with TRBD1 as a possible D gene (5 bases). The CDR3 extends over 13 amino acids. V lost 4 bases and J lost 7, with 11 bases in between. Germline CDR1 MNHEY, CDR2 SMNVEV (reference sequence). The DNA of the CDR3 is TGTGCCAGCAGTTCCGGGACGGCCCAGCCCCAGCATTTT. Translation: CASSSGTAQPQHF.

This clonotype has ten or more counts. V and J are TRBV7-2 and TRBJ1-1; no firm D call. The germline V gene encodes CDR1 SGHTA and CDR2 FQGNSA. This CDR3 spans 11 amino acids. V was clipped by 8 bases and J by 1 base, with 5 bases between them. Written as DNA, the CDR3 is TGTGCCAGCCGGTGGAACACTGAAGCTTTCTTT. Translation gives CASRWNTEAFF.

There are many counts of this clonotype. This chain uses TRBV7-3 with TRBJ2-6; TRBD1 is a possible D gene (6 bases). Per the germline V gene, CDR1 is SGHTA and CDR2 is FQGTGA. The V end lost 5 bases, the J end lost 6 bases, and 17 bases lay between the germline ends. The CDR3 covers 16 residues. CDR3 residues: CASSPRGGVAANVLTF. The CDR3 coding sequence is TGTGCCAGCAGCCCCCGAGGGGGTGTAGCGGCCAACGTCCTGACTTTC. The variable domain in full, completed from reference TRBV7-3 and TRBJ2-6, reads GAGVSQTPSNKVTEKGKYVELRCDPISGHTALYWYRQSLGQGPEFLIYFQGTGAADDSGLPNDRFFAVRPEGSVSTLKIQRTERGDSAVYLCASSPRGGVAANVLTFGAGSRLTVL.

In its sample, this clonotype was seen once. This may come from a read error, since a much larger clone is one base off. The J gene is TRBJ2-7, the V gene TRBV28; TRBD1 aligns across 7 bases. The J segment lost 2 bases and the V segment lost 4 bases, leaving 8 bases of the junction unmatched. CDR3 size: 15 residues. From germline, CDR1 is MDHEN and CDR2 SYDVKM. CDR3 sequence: CASSSRGRVPYEQYF. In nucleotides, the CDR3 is TGTGCCAGCAGTTCCAGGGGGAGAGTTCCCTACGAGCAGTACTTC.

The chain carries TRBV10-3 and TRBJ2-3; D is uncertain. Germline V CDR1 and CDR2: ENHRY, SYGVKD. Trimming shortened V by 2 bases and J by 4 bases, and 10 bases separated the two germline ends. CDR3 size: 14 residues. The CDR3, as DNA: TGTGCCATCAGTGAGAAACACATGGCAGATACGCAGTATTTT. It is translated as CAISEKHMADTQYF.